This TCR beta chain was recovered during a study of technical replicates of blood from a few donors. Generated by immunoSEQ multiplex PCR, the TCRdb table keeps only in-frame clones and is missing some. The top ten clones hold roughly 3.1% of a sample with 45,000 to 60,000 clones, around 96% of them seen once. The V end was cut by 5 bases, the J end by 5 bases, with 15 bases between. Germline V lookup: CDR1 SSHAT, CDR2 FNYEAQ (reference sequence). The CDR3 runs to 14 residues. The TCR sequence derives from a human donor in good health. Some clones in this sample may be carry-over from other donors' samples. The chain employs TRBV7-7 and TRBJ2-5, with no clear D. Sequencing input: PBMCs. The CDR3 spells CASSEDPQTETQYF. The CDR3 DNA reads TGTGCCAGCAGCGAAGACCCCCAGACTGAGACCCAGTACTTC.